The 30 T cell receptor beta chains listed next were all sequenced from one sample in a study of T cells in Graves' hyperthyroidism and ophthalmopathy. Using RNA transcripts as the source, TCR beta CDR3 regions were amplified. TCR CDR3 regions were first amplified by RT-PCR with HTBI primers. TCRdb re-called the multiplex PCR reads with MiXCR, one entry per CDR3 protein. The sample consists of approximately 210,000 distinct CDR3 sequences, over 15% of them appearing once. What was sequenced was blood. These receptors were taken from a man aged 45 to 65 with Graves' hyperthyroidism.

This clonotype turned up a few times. In DNA, the CDR3 is TGTGCCAGCAGCGCTACCGACTGGAAGGCAGATACGCAGTATTTT. It is translated as CASSATDWKADTQYF. The chain employs TRBV7-9 and TRBJ2-3; D call uncertain. V lost 5 bases to trimming and J lost 4 bases, with 16 bases between them. The CDR3 runs to 15 residues. Germline V gene lookup returns CDR1 SEHNR and CDR2 FQNEAQ (reference sequence).

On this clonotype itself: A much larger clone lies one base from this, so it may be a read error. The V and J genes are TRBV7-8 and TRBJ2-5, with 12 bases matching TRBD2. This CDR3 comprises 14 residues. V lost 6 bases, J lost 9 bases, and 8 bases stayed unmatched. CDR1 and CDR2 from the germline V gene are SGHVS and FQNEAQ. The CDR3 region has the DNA TGTGCCAGCAGTCCGGGACTAGCGGGCGAGGCCCAGTACTTC. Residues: CASSPGLAGEAQYF.

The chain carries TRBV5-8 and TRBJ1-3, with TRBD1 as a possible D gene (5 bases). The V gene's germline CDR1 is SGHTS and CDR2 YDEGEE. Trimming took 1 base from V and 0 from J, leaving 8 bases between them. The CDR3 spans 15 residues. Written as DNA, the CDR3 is TGTGCCAGCAGCTTGAGGGGCTTCTCTGGAAACACCATATATTTT. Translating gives CASSLRGFSGNTIYF.

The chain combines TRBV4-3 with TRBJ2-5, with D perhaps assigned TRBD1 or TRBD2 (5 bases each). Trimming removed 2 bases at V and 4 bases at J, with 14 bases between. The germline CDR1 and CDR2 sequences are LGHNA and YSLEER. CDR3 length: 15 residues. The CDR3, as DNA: TGCGCCAGCAGCCAAAGGGACCGCTCCGCAGAGACCCAGTACTTC. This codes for CASSQRDRSAETQYF.

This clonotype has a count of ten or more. The CDR3 DNA reads TGTGCCAGCTCACCTGGGACAGGGGAAGGAGATACGCAGTATTTT. This encodes CASSPGTGEGDTQYF. The V gene is TRBV18, the J gene TRBJ2-3; 10 bases match TRBD1. CDR1 and CDR2 from the germline V gene are KGHSH and LQKENI. The V and J ends lost 3 bases and 5 bases, in that order; junction bases with no gene match: 5. The CDR3 is 15 residues long.

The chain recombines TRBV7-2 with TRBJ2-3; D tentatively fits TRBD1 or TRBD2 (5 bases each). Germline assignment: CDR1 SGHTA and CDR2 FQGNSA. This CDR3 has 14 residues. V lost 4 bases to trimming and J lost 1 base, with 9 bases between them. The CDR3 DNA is TGTGCCAGCAGCTCACTAGGGGGCACAGATACGCAGTATTTT. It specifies CASSSLGGTDTQYF. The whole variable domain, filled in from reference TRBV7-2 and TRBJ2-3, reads GAGVSQSPSNKVTEKGKDVELRCDPISGHTALYWYRQSLGQGLEFLIYFQGNSAPDKSGLPSDRFSAERTGGSVSTLTIQRTQQEDSAVYLCASSSLGGTDTQYFGPGTRLTVL.

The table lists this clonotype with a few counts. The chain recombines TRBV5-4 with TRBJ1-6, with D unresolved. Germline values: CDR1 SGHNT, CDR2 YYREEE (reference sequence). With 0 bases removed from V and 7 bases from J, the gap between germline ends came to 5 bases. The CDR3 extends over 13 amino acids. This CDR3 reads CASSLDGNSPLHF. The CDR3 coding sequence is TGTGCCAGCAGCTTGGATGGGAATTCACCCCTCCACTTT.

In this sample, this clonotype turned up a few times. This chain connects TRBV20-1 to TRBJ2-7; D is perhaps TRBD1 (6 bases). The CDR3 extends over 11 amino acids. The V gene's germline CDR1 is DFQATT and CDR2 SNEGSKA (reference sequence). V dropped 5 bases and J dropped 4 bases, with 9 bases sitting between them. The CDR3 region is CSAGTRYEQYF. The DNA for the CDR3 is TGCAGTGCTGGGACAAGGTACGAGCAGTACTTC.

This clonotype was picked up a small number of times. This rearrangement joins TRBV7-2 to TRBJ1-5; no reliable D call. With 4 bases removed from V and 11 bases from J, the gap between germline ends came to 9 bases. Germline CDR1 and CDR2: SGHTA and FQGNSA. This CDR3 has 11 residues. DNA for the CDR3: TGTGCCAGCAGCTCCGGGGAGTCCCAGCATTTT. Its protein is CASSSGESQHF.

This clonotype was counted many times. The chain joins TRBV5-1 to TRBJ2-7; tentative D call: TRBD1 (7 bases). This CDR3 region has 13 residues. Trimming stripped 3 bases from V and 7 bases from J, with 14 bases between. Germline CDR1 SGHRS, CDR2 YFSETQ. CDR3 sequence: CASSWDSGGEQYF. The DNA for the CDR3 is TGCGCCAGCAGCTGGGACTCAGGGGGAGAGCAGTACTTC. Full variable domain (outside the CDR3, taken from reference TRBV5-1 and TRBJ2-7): KAGVTQTPRYLIKTRGQQVTLSCSPISGHRSVSWYQQTPGQGLQFLFEYFSETQRNKGNFPGRFSGRQFSNSRSEMNVSTLELGDSALYLCASSWDSGGEQYFGPGTRLTVT.

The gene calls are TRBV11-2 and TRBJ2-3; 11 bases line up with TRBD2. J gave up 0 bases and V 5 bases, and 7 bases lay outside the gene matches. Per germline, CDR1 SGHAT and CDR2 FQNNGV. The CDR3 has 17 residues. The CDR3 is CASSGGTSGPSTDTQYF. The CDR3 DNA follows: TGTGCCAGCAGCGGAGGGACTAGCGGTCCTAGCACAGATACGCAGTATTTT.

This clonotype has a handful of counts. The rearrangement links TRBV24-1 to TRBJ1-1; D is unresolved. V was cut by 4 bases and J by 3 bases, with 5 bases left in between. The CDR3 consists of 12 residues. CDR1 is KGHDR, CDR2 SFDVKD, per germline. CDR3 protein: CATSDSDTEAFF. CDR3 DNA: TGTGCCACCAGTGACTCGGACACTGAAGCTTTCTTT.

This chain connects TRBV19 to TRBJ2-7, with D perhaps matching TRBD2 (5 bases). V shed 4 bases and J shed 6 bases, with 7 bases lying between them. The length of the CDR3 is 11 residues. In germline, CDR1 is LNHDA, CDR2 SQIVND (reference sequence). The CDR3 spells CASSRGSEQYF. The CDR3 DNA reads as TGTGCCAGTAGTAGAGGGAGCGAGCAGTACTTC.

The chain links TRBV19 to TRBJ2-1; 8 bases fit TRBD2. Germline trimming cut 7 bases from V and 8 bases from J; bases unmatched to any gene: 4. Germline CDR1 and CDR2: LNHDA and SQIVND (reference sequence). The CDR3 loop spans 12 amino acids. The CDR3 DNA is TGTGCCAGTACCCCGACTAGCGATGAGCAGTTCTTC. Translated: CASTPTSDEQFF. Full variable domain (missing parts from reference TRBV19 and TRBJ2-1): DGGITQSPKYLFRKEGQNVTLSCEQNLNHDAMYWYRQDPGQGLRLIYYSQIVNDFQKGDIAEGYSVSREKKESFPLTVTSAQKNPTAFYLCASTPTSDEQFFGPGTRLTVL.

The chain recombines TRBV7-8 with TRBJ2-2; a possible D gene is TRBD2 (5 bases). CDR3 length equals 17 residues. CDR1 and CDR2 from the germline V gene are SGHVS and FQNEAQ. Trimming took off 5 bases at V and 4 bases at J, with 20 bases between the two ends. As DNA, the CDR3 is TGTGCCAGCAGCCCACTAGTTTTGGGCGCGGTCACCGGGGAGCTGTTTTTT. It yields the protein CASSPLVLGAVTGELFF.

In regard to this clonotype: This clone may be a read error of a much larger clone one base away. CDR3 nucleotides: TGTGCCAGCTCACCACTGGGACAGGGAAATTTTGACTATGGCTGCACCTTC. Its protein is CASSPLGQGNFDYGCTF. The genes are TRBV18 and TRBJ1-2; 9 nucleotides agree with TRBD1. Germline V lookup: CDR1 KGHSH, CDR2 LQKENI. This CDR3 is built from 17 residues.

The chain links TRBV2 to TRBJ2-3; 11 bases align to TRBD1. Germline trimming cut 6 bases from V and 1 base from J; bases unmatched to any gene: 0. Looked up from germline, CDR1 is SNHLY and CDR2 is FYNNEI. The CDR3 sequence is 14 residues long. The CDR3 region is CASRGQGGTDTQYF. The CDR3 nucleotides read TGTGCCAGCAGGGGACAGGGGGGCACAGATACGCAGTATTTT. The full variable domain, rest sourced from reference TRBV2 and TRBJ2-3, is EPEVTQTPSHQVTQMGQEVILRCVPISNHLYFYWYRQILGQKVEFLVSFYNNEISEKSEIFDDQFSVERPDGSNFTLKIRSTKLEDSAMYFCASRGQGGTDTQYFGPGTRLTVL.

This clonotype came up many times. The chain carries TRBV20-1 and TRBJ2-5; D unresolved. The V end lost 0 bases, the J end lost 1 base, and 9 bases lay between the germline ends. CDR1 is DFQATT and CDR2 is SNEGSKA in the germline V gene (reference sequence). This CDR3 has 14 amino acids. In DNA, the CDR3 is TGCAGTGCTAGAGATCCGGGTAGCCAAGAGACCCAGTACTTC. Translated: CSARDPGSQETQYF.

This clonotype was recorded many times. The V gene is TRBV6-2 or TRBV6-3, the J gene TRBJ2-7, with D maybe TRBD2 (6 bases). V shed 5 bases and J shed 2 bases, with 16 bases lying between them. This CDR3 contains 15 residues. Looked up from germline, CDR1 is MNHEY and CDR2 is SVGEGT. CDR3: CASSPLGGDPYEQYF. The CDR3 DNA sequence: TGTGCCAGCAGTCCGCTAGGCGGGGACCCCTACGAGCAGTACTTC.

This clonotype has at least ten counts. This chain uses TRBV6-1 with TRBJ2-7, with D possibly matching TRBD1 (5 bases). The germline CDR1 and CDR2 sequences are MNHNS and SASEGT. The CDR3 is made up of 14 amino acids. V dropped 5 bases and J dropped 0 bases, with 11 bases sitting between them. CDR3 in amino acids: CASSNGHRSYEQYF. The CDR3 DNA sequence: TGTGCCAGCAGTAATGGACACCGCTCCTACGAGCAGTACTTC.

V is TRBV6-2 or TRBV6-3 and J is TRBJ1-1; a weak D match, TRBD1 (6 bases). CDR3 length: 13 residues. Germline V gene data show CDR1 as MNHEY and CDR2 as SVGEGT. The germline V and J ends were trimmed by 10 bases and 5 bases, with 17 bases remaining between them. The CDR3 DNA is TGTGCCATCAGATTACAGGGTTGGACTGAAGCTTTCTTT. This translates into CAIRLQGWTEAFF.

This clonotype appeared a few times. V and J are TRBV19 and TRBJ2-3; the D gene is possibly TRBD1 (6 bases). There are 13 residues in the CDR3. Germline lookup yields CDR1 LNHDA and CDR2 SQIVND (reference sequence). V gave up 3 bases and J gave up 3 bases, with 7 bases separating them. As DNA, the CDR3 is TGTGCCAGTAGTATTCAGGGGACAGATACGCAGTATTTT. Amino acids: CASSIQGTDTQYF. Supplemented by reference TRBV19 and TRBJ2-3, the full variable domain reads DGGITQSPKYLFRKEGQNVTLSCEQNLNHDAMYWYRQDPGQGLRLIYYSQIVNDFQKGDIAEGYSVSREKKESFPLTVTSAQKNPTAFYLCASSIQGTDTQYFGPGTRLTVL.

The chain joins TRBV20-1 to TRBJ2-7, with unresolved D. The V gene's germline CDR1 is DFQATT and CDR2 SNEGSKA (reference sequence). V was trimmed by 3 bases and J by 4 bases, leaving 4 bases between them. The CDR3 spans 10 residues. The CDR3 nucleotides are TGCAGTGCTAGTAGATACGAGCAGTACTTC. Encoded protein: CSASRYEQYF.

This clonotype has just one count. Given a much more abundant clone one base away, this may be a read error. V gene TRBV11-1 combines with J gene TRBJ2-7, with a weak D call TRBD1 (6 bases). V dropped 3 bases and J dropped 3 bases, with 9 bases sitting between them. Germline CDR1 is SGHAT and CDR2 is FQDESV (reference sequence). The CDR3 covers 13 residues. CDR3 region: CASSFGQHYEQYF. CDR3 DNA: TGTGCCAGCAGCTTCGGACAGCACTACGAGCAGTACTTC.

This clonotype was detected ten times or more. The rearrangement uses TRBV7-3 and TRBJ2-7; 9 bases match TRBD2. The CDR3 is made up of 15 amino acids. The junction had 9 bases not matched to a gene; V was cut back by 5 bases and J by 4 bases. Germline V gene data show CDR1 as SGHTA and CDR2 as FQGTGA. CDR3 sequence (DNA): TGTGCCAGCAGCCGCGGGGGCGGGAGGGCATACGAGCAGTACTTC. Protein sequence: CASSRGGGRAYEQYF.

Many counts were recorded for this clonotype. CDR3 in amino acids: CASSLAAGELFF. In DNA form, the CDR3 reads TGTGCCAGCAGTTTGGCAGCCGGGGAGCTGTTTTTT. The V gene is TRBV28, the J gene TRBJ2-2; no clear D gene. The germline V gene has CDR1 MDHEN and CDR2 SYDVKM. The CDR3 is made up of 12 amino acids. V lost 3 bases to trimming and J lost 6 bases, with 5 bases between them. The full variable domain, its missing parts supplied by reference TRBV28 and TRBJ2-2, is DVKVTQSSRYLVKRTGEKVFLECVQDMDHENMFWYRQDPGLGLRLIYFSYDVKMKEKGDIPEGYSVSREKKERFSLILESASTNQTSMYLCASSLAAGELFFGEGSRLTVL.

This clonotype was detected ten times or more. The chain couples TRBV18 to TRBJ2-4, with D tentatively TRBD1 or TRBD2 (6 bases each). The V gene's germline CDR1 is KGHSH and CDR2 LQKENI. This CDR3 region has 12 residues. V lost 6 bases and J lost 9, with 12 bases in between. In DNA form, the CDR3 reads TGTGCCAGCTCCCGACCGGGGGCCATTCAGTACTTC. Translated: CASSRPGAIQYF.

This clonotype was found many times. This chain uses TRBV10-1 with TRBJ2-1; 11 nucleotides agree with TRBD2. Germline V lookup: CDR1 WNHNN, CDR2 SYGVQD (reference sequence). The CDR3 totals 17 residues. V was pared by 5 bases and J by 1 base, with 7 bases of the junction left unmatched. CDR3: CASSKSRLAGSYNEQFF. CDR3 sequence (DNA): TGCGCCAGCAGTAAAAGCCGACTAGCGGGGTCCTACAATGAGCAGTTCTTC.

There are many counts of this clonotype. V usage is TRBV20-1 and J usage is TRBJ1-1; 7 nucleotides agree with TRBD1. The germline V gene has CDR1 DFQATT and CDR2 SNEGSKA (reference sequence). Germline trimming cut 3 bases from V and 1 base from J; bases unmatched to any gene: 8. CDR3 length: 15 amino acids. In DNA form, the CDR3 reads TGCAGTGCTAGTGGCGGGACAGAGACGAACACTGAAGCTTTCTTT. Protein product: CSASGGTETNTEAFF.

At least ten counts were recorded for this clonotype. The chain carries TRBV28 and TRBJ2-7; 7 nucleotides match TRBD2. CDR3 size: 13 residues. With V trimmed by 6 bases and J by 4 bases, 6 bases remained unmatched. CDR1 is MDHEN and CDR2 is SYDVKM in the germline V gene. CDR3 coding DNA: TGTGCCAGCAGCGCCCCCGGGGGGTACGAGCAGTACTTC. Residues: CASSAPGGYEQYF.